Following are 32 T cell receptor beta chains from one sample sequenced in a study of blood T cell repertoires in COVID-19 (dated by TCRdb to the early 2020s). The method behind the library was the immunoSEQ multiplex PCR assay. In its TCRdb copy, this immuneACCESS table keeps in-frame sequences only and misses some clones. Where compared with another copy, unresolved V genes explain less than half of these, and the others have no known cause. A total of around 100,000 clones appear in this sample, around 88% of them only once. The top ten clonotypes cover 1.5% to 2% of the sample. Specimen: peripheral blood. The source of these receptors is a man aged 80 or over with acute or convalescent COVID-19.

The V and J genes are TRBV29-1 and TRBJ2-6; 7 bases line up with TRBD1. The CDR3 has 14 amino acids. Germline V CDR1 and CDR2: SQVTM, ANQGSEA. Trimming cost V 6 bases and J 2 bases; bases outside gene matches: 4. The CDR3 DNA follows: TGCAGCGTAGGGGGCGCGGCTGGGGCCAACGTCCTGACTTTC. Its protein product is CSVGGAAGANVLTF.

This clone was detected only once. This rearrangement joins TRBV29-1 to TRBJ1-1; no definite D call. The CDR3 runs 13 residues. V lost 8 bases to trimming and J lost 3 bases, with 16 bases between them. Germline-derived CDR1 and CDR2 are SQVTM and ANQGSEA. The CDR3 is CSTKEVWDTEAFF. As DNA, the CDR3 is TGCAGCACAAAAGAGGTTTGGGACACTGAAGCTTTCTTT. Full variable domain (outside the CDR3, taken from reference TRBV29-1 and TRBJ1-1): SAVISQKPSRDICQRGTSLTIQCQVDSQVTMMFWYRQQPGQSLTLIATANQGSEATYESGFVIDKFPISRPNLTFSTLTVSNMSPEDSSIYLCSTKEVWDTEAFFGQGTRLTVV.

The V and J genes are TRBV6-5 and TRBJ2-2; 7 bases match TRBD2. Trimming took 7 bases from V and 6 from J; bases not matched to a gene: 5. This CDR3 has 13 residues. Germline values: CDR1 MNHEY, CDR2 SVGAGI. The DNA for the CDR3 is TGTGCCAGCAAGACTAGCCAAGCCGGGGAGCTGTTTTTT. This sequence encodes CASKTSQAGELFF.

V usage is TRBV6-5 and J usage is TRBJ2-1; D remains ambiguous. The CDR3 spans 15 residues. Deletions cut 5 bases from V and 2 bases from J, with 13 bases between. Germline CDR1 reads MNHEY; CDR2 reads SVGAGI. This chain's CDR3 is CASSPWRSTYNEQFF. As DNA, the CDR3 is TGTGCCAGCAGTCCATGGCGGTCAACCTACAATGAGCAGTTCTTC.

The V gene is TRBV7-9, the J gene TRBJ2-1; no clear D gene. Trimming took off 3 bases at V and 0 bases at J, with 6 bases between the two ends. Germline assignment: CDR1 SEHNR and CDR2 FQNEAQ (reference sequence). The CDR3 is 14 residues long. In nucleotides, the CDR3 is TGTGCCAGCAGCTTCGACTCCTCCTACAATGAGCAGTTCTTC. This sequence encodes CASSFDSSYNEQFF.

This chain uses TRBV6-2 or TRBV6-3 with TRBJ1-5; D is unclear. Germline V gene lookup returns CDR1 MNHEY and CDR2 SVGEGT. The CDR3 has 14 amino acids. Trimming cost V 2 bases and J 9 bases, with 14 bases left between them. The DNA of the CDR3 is TGTGCCAGCAGTTACGGCAGGTCCTTGTGGCCCCAGCATTTT. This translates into CASSYGRSLWPQHF.

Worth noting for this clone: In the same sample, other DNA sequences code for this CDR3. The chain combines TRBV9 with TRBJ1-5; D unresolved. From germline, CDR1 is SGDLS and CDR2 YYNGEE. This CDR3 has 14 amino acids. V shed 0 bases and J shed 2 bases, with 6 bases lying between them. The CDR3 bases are TGTGCCAGCAGCGTAGGAACAGGCAATCAGCCCCAGCATTTT. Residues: CASSVGTGNQPQHF.

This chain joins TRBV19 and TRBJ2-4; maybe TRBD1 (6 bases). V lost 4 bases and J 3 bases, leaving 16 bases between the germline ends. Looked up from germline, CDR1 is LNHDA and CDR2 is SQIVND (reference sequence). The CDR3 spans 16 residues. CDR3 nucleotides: TGTGCCAGTAGTAGGGAACACAGGGTCGGCAAAAACATTCAGTACTTC. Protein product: CASSREHRVGKNIQYF.

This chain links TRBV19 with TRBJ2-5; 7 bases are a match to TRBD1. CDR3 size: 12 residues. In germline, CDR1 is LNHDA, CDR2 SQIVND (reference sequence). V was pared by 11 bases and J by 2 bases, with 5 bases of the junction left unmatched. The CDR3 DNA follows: TGTGCCTGTCGGGACAGTCAAGAGACCCAGTACTTC. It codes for CACRDSQETQYF.

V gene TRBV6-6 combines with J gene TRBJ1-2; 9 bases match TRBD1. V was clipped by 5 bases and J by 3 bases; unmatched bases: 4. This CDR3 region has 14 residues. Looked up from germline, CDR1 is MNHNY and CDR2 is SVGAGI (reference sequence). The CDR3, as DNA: TGTGCCAGCAGTACAACAGGGGGCGACTATGGCTACACCTTC. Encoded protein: CASSTTGGDYGYTF.

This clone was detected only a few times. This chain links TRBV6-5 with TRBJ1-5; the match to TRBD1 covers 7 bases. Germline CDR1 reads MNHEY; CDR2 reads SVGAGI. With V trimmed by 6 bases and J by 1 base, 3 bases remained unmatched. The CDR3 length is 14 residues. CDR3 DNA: TGTGCCAGCAGCCCGGGACAGAGCAATCAGCCCCAGCATTTT. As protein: CASSPGQSNQPQHF.

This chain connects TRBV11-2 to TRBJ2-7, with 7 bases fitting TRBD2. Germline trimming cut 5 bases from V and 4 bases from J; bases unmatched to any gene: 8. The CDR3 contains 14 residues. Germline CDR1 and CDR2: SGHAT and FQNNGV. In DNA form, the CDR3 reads TGTGCCAGCAGCCTCTCTGGGGGGGATTACGAGCAGTACTTC. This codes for CASSLSGGDYEQYF.

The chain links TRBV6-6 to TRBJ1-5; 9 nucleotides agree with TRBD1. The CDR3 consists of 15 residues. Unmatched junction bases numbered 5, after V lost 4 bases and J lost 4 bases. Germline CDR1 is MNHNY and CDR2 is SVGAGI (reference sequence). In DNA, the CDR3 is TGTGCCAGCAGTTCTCCCGGGACAGGGAATCAGCCCCAGCATTTT. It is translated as CASSSPGTGNQPQHF.

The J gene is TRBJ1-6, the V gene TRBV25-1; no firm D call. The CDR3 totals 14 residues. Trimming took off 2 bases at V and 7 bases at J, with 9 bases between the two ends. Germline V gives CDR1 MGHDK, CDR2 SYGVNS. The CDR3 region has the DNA TGTGCCAGCAGTGAAGTATCTCCCAATTCACCCCTCCACTTT. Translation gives CASSEVSPNSPLHF.

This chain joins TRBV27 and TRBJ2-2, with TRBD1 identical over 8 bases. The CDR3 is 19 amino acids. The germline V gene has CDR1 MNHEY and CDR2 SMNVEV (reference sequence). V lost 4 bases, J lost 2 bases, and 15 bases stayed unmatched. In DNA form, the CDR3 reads TGTGCCAGCAGTTCGCGGACAGGGCGCCCTGAAATTAACACCGGGGAGCTGTTTTTT. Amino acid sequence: CASSSRTGRPEINTGELFF.

The CDR3, as DNA: TGTGCCAGCGTCTTGGGAGGGAGCAATCAGCCCCAGCATTTT. This gives the protein CASVLGGSNQPQHF. This chain joins TRBV28 and TRBJ1-5; D unresolved. V was clipped by 8 bases and J by 1 base, with 12 bases between them. The germline V gene encodes CDR1 MDHEN and CDR2 SYDVKM. The CDR3 has 14 amino acids.

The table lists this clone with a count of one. The CDR3, as DNA: TGTGCCAGCAGTAATCCATCTAGAGGCACAGATACGCAGTATTTT. Translated, it gives CASSNPSRGTDTQYF. The J gene is TRBJ2-3, the V gene TRBV6-2 or TRBV6-3; D unclear. The CDR3 has 15 residues. CDR1 is MNHEY and CDR2 is SVGEGT in the germline V gene. The ends were cut back, 5 bases at V and 1 base at J, with 13 bases in the middle.

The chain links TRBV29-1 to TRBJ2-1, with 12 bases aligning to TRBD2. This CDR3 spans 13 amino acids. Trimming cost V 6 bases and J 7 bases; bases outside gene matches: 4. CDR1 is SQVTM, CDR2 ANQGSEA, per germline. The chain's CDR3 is CSVGGTSGNEQFF. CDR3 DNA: TGCAGCGTGGGAGGGACTAGCGGGAATGAGCAGTTCTTC.

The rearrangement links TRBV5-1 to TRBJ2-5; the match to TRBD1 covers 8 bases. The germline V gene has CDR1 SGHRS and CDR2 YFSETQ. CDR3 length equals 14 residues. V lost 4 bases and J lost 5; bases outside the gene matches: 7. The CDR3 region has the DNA TGCGCCAGCAGCCCCAGGGGGCGCAGTGAGACCCAGTACTTC. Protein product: CASSPRGRSETQYF.

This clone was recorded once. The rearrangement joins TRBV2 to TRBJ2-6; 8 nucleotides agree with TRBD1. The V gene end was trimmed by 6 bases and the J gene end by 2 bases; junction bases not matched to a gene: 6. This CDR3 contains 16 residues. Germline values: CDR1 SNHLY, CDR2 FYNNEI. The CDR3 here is CASSGTGTPGANVLTF. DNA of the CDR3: TGTGCCAGCAGCGGGACAGGAACCCCTGGGGCCAACGTCCTGACTTTC.

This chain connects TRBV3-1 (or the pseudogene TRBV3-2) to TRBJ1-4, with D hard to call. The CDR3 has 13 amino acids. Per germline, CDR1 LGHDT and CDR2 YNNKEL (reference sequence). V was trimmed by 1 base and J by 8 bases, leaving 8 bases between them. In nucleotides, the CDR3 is TGTGCCAGCAGCCAAGGACAAGGAGAAAAACTGTTTTTT. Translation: CASSQGQGEKLFF.

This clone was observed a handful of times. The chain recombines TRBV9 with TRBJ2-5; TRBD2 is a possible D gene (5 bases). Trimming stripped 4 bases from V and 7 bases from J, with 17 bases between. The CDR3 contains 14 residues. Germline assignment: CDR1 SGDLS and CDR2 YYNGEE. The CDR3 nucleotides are TGTGCCAGCAGCCGAGTACGCTCTGAGGGGACCCAGTACTTC. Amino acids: CASSRVRSEGTQYF.

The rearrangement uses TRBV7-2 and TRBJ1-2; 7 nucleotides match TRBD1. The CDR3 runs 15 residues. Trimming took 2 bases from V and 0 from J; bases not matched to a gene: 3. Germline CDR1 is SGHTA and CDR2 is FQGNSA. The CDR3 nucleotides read TGTGCCAGCAGCTTATGGCAGGGGGCTAACTATGGCTACACCTTC. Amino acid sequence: CASSLWQGANYGYTF.

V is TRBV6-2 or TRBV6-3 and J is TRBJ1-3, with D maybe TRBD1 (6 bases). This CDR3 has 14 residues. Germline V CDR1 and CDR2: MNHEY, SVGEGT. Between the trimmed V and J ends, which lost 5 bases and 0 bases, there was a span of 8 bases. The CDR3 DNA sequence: TGTGCCAGCAGTCCAGGGGCCTCTGGAAACACCATATATTTT. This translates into CASSPGASGNTIYF.

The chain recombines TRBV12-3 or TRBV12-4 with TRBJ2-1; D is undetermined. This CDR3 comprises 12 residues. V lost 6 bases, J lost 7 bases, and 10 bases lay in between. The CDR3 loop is CASSWVQNEQFF. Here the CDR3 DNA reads TGTGCCAGCAGCTGGGTACAGAATGAGCAGTTCTTC.

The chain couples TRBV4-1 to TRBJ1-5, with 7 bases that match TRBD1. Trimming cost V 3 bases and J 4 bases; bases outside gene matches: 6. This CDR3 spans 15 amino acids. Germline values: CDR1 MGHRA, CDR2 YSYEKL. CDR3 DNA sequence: TGCGCCAGCAGCCACGCACAGGGGAATAATCAGCCCCAGCATTTT. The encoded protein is CASSHAQGNNQPQHF.

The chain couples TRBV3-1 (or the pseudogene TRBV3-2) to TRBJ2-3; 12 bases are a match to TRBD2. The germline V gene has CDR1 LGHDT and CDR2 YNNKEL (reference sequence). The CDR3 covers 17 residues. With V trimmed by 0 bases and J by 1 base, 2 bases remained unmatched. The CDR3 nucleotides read TGTGCCAGCAGCCAAGAACTAGCGGGAGGCGGCACAGATACGCAGTATTTT. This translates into CASSQELAGGGTDTQYF.

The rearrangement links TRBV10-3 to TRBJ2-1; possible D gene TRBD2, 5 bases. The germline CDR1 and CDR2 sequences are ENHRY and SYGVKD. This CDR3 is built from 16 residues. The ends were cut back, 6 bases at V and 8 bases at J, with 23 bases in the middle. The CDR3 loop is CAISLIRPPRVDEQFF. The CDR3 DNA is TGTGCCATCAGCCTCATTAGACCCCCGCGGGTTGATGAGCAGTTCTTC.

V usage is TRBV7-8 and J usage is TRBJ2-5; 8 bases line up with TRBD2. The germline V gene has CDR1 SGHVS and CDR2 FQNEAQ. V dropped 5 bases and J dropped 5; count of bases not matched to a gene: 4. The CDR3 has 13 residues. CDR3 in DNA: TGTGCCAGCAGCCGGGGACTAGAGGAGACCCAGTACTTC. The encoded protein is CASSRGLEETQYF.

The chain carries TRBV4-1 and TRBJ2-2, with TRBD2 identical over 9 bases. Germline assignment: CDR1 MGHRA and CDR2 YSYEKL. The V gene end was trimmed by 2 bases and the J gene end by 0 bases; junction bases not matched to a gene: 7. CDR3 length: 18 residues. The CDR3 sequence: CASSQTPVAGANTGELFF. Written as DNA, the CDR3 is TGCGCCAGCAGCCAAACCCCGGTAGCGGGAGCGAACACCGGGGAGCTGTTTTTT.

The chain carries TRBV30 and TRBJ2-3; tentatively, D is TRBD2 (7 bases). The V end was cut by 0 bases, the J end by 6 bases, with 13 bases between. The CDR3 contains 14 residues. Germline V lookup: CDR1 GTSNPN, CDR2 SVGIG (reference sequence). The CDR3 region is CAWSVGGGSDTQYF. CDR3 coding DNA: TGTGCCTGGAGTGTAGGGGGGGGGTCCGATACGCAGTATTTT.

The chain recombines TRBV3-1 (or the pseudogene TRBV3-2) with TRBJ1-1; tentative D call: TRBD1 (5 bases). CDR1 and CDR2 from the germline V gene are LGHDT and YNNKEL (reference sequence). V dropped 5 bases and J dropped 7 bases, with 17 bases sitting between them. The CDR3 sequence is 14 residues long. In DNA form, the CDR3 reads TGTGCCAGCAGCTCCGACCCGGACGGGGGTGAAGCTTTCTTT. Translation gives CASSSDPDGGEAFF.